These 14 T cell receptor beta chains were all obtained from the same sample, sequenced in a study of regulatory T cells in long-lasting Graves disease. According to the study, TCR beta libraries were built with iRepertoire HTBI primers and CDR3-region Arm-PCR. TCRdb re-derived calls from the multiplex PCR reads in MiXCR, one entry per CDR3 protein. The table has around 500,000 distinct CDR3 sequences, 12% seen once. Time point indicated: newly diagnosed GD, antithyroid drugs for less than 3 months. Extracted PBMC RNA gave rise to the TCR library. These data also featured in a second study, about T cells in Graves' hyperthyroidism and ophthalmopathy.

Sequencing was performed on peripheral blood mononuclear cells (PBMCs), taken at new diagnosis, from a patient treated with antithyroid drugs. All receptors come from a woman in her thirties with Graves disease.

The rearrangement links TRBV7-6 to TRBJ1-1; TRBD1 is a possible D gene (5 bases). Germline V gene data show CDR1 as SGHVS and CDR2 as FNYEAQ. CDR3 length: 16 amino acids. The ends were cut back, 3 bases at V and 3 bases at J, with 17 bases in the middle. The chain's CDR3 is CASSFTSRGVDTEAFF. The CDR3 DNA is TGTGCCAGCAGCTTCACATCACGGGGGGTCGACACTGAAGCTTTCTTT.

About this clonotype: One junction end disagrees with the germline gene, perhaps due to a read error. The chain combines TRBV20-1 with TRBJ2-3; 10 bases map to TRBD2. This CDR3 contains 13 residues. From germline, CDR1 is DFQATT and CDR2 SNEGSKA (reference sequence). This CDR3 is CSELAGPGDTQSF. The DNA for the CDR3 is TGCAGTGAACTAGCGGGGCCAGGGGATACGCAGTCTTTT.

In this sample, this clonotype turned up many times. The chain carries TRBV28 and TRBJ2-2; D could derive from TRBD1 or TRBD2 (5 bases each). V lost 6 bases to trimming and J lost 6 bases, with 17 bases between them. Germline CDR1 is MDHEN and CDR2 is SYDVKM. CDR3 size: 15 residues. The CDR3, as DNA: TGTGCCAGCAGGTCGAAGAGGGACGGGTCCGGGGAGCTGTTTTTT. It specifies CASRSKRDGSGELFF.

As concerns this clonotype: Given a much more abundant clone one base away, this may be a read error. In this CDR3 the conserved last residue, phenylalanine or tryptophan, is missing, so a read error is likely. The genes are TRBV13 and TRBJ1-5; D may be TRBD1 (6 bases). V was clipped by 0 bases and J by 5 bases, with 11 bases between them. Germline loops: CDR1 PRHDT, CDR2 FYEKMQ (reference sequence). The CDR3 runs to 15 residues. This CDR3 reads CASSLGPTGDQPQHL. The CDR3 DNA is TGTGCCAGCAGCTTAGGCCCGACAGGCGATCAGCCCCAGCATCTT.

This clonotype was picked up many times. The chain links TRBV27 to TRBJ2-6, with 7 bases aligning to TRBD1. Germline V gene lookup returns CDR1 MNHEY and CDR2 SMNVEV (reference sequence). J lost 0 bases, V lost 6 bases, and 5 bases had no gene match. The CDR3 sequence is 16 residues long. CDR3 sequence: CASRLGGFSGANVLTF. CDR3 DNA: TGTGCCAGCAGGTTAGGGGGCTTCTCTGGGGCCAACGTCCTGACTTTC.

Here the CDR3 reads CASSAETGYYEQYF. In DNA, the CDR3 is TGTGCCAGCAGCGCAGAGACAGGGTATTACGAGCAGTACTTC. The chain has TRBV11-2 and TRBJ2-7, with 7 bases identical to TRBD1. The CDR3 is 14 residues long. Germline V lookup: CDR1 SGHAT, CDR2 FQNNGV. V was pared by 5 bases and J by 4 bases, with 8 bases of the junction left unmatched.

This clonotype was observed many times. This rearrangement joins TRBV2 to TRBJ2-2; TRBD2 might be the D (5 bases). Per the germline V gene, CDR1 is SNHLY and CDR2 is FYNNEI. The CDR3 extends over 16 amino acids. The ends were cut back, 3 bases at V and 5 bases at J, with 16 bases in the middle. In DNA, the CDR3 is TGTGCCAGCAGTGAGGCTACTAGAGCAAGGACCGGGGAGCTGTTTTTT. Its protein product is CASSEATRARTGELFF.

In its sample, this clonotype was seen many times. CDR3: CASSLGPLGTSNEQFF. CDR3 DNA: TGTGCCAGCAGCTTAGGGCCCCTCGGGACTAGCAATGAGCAGTTCTTC. This chain joins TRBV7-2 and TRBJ2-1; 8 bases match TRBD2. The CDR3 runs 16 residues. The trim removed 1 base at V and 6 bases at J, leaving 8 bases unmatched. The germline gives CDR1 SGHTA, CDR2 FQGNSA.

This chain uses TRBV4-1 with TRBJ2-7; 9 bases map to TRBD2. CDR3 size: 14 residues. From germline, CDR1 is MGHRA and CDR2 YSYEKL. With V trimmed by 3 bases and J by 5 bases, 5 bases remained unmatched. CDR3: CASSHRTSDDEQYF. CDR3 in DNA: TGCGCCAGCAGCCATAGGACTAGCGATGACGAGCAGTACTTC.

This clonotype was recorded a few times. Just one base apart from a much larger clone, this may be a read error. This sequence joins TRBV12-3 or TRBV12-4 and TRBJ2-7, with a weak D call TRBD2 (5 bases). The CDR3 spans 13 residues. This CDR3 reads CTSSLRDTYEQYF. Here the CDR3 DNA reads TGTACCAGCAGTTTGAGGGATACCTACGAGCAGTACTTC.

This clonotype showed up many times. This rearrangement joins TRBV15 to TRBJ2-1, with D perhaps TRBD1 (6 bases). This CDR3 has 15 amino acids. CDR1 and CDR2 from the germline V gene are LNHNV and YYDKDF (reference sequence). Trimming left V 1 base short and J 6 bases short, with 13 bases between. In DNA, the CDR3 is TGTGCCACCAGCAGAGCCTCGGGACATGGCAATGAGCAGTTCTTC. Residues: CATSRASGHGNEQFF.

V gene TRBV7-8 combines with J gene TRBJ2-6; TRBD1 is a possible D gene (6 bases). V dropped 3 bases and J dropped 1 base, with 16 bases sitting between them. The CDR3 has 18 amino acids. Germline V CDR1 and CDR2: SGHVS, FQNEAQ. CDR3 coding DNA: TGTGCCAGCAGCTTCGGGCCGACAGGAAATTCTGGGGCCAACGTCCTGACTTTC. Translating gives CASSFGPTGNSGANVLTF. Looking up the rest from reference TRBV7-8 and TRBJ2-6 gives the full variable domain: GAGVSQSPRYKVAKRGQDVALRCDPISGHVSLFWYQQALGQGPEFLTYFQNEAQLDKSGLPSDRFFAERPEGSVSTLKIQRTQQEDSAVYLCASSFGPTGNSGANVLTFGAGSRLTVL.

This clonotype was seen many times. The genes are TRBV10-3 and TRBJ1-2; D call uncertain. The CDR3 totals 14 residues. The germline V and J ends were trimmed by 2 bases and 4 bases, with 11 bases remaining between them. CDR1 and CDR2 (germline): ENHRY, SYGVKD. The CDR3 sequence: CAISEAPTSYGYTF. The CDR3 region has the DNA TGTGCCATCAGTGAGGCGCCGACAAGCTATGGCTACACCTTC.

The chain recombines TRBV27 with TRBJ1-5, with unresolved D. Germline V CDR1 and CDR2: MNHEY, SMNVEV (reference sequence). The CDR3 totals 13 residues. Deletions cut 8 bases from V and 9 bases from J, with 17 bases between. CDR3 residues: CASGYSSGRPQHF. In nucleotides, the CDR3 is TGTGCCAGCGGGTACAGCTCCGGGAGGCCCCAGCATTTT.